This T cell receptor beta chain derives from a study of T cells expressing NK-cell markers. Overall study context: Sorted CD3+CD56+NKG2C+, CD3+CD56+NKG2C- and CD3+CD56-NKG2C+ T-cell subsets were beta-chain profiled. Among the eight sequenced donors, seven tested HCMV-seropositive and one tested seronegative.

As for this clonotype: The antigen remains unidentified.

Production of TCR beta cDNA relied on 5'RACE template switching with UMIs. No DNA is given; TCRdb re-called the 5' RACE reads and lists each CDR3 protein once. Its table records 400,000 or so distinct CDR3 sequences. Regarding the study as a whole: The leading position in the CD3+CD56-NKG2C+ fraction of a handful of donors also went to these clonotypes.

Germline CDR1 and CDR2: LNHDA and SQIVND (reference sequence). This CDR3 comprises 13 residues. The chain employs TRBV19 and TRBJ2-3. Material for sequencing was blood T cells: a sorted CD56 or NKG2C T cell subset, CD4+ or CD8+ T cells, or bulk PBMC T cells (not recorded which). The origin of this receptor is a woman between 50 and 59 years old in good health. The CDR3 sequence is CASSPQSAVTQYF. Looking up the rest from reference TRBV19 and TRBJ2-3 gives the full variable domain: DGGITQSPKYLFRKEGQNVTLSCEQNLNHDAMYWYRQDPGQGLRLIYYSQIVNDFQKGDIAEGYSVSREKKESFPLTVTSAQKNPTAFYLCASSPQSAVTQYFGPGTRLTVL.